These T cell receptor beta chains were read from a single sample in a study of T cells after yellow fever vaccination. MiXCR was run by TCRdb on the 5' RACE reads, yielding one entry per CDR3 protein. The repertoire holds about 400,000 distinct CDR3 sequences, approximately 5.7% seen once, with 15% in the top ten. Sequenced here: PBMCs, sampled 5 days after the yellow fever booster vaccination. These receptors originate from a man aged 25 to 45 who received the YFV17D yellow fever vaccine. The CDR3 runs from the conserved cysteine through the conserved F or W. Fields, in order: V gene, clone size, J gene, D gene, CDR3 DNA, CDR3 protein. D genes are given only for firm matches. Clone size is not always given. Where it is, it says once, few, many or a class for expanded clones.

TRBV5-1	few	TRBJ2-7	TRBD1	TGCGCCAGCAGCTTGCTAGGACAGGGGGCAGACGAGCAGTACTTC	CASSLLGQGADEQYF
TRBV7-2	few	TRBJ2-7	TRBD2	TGTGCCAGCAGCTTGTTCCAGACTAGCGGGACCACCTACGAGCAGTACTTC	CASSLFQTSGTTYEQYF
TRBV25-1	.	TRBJ2-1	.	TGTGCCAGCAGTAACACAGGAGAGCAGTTCTTC	CASSNTGEQFF
TRBV5-1	few	TRBJ2-1	.	TGCGCCAGCAGCCTATCTGTAGCGGACTACTACAATGAGCAGTTCTTC	CASSLSVADYYNEQFF
TRBV11-2	many	TRBJ2-1	TRBD2	TGTGCCAGCAGCTTAGGACTAGCGGGAGGTTACAATGAGCAGTTCTTC	CASSLGLAGGYNEQFF
TRBV5-1	few	TRBJ2-2	.	TGCGCCAGCAGCTTGCGTCGGCAGGCGATATTAACGAACACCGGGGAGCTGTTTTTT	CASSLRRQAILTNTGELFF
TRBV3-1	few	TRBJ2-7	TRBD1	TGTGCCAGCAGCCAGGCCGGGACAGGGGGTCAAGACGAGCAGTACTTC	CASSQAGTGGQDEQYF
TRBV7-6	few	TRBJ1-2	TRBD1	TGTGCCAGCAGCTTAGTTGTCGGCCAGGGGGGAGGCGGCTACACCTTC	CASSLVVGQGGGGYTF
TRBV20-1	.	TRBJ2-1	TRBD2	TGCTGTGCTAGAGATCAAGCTAGCGGGAGGGCCTGGGAGCAGTTCTTC	CCARDQASGRAWEQFF
TRBV6-1	many	TRBJ2-1	TRBD2	TGTGCCAGCAGCCCAGCCCTAGCGGGAGCTGTGGATGAGCAGTTCTTC	CASSPALAGAVDEQFF
TRBV24-1	.	TRBJ1-4	TRBD1	TGTGCCACCAGTGACCCCAGGGGGAGTAATGAAAAACTGTTTTTT	CATSDPRGSNEKLFF
TRBV2	many	TRBJ2-3	.	TGTGCCAGCAGTAACGGACGAGATACGCAGTATTTT	CASSNGRDTQYF
TRBV3-1	many	TRBJ2-7	.	TGTGCCAGCAGCAGTTACGGGGGCTCCTCAGCCGAGCAGTACTTC	CASSSYGGSSAEQYF
TRBV4-3	.	TRBJ2-1	.	TGCGCCAGCAGCCGCTCGAGGGTGGGAACGAATGAGCAGTTCTTC	CASSRSRVGTNEQFF
TRBV30	few	TRBJ2-7	.	TGTGCCTGTCTCAAGCCCCCCAACTACTACGAGCAGTACTTC	CACLKPPNYYEQYF
TRBV7-2	.	TRBJ2-6	.	TGTGCCAGCAGCTTAGCGTCTACAGGCGTTGGGGCCAACGTCCTGACTTTC	CASSLASTGVGANVLTF
TRBV6-2/TRBV6-3	.	TRBJ2-1	TRBD2	TGTGCCAGCAGTTACGTAGGACTAGCGGGAAATCCGAACAATGAGCAGTTCTTC	CASSYVGLAGNPNNEQFF
TRBV10-3	few	TRBJ2-1	.	TGTGCCGCATCGCCTAGCAATAATGAGCAGTTCTTC	CAASPSNNEQFF
TRBV10-3	few	TRBJ2-7	TRBD1	TGTGCCATCAGTAGAGGACAGGTGATGGACGAGCAGTACTTC	CAISRGQVMDEQYF
TRBV5-1	few	TRBJ2-5	.	TGCGCCAGCAGCTTGCTCCCTTTGGGGAGGCAAGAGACCCAGTACTTC	CASSLLPLGRQETQYF
TRBV7-2	many	TRBJ2-3	TRBD2	TGTGCCAGCAGGTTAGCGGGAGGACCCACAGATACGCAGTATTTT	CASRLAGGPTDTQYF
TRBV4-3	.	TRBJ2-2	.	TGCGCCAGCAGCCAAGACAGGGGATACACCGGGGAGCTGTTTTTT	CASSQDRGYTGELFF
TRBV27	few	TRBJ2-7	TRBD2	TGTGCCAGCAGTTTTTCGACTAGCGGGATATACGAGCAGTACTTC	CASSFSTSGIYEQYF
TRBV24-1	many	TRBJ2-1	.	TGTGCCACTGCTACATACAATGAGCAGTTCTTC	CATATYNEQFF
TRBV4-2	many	TRBJ2-5	.	TGTGCCAGCAGCCAAGAGGGGAAAGGGGTCGAGACCCAGTACTTC	CASSQEGKGVETQYF
TRBV7-2	.	TRBJ2-5	.	TGTGCCAGCAGCGCTACGAATGAGGAGACCCAGTACTTC	CASSATNEETQYF
TRBV29-1	few	TRBJ2-3	TRBD2	TGCAGCCAGAAGGCGGGAGGAAGCACAGATACGCAGTATTTT	CSQKAGGSTDTQYF
TRBV14	.	TRBJ2-3	.	TGTGCCAGCAGCCAATTGGGGACAATCCCTGCGCAGTATTTT	CASSQLGTIPAQYF
TRBV4-3	many	TRBJ2-1	.	TGCGCCAGCAGCCAAGAGAGCTACAATGAGCAGTTCTTC	CASSQESYNEQFF
TRBV27	many	TRBJ1-5	.	TGTGCCAGCCGCTCCGGGTCGTTTAGCAATCAGCCCCAGCATTTT	CASRSGSFSNQPQHF
TRBV3-1	few	TRBJ2-2	TRBD2	TGTGCCAGCAGCCGTAGGACTAGTAACACCGGGGAGCTGTTTTTT	CASSRRTSNTGELFF
TRBV20-1	.	TRBJ2-5	TRBD2	TGCAGTGCTAGAGTGGGACTAATGAGAGAGACCCAGTACTTC	CSARVGLMRETQYF
TRBV7-8	few	TRBJ2-2	TRBD1	TGTGCCAGCAGCTTAGGACAGGGCCCTAACCGGGAGCTGTTTTTT	CASSLGQGPNRELFF
TRBV7-8	many	TRBJ2-3	TRBD2	TGTGCCAGCAGCTTAGGACTAGCGGGAAGCGCAGATACGCAGTATTTT	CASSLGLAGSADTQYF
TRBV19	few	TRBJ2-3	.	TGTGCCAGTAGTATTTACGGGGGGCTATCGGATACGCAGTATTTT	CASSIYGGLSDTQYF
TRBV6-1	few	TRBJ2-7	.	TGTGCCAGCAGATCGAACGGAGACGGCTACGAGCAGTACTTC	CASRSNGDGYEQYF
TRBV24-1	few	TRBJ2-1	.	TGTGCCACCGGGGAGGGGGTTTACAATGAGCAGTTCTTC	CATGEGVYNEQFF
TRBV19	few	TRBJ2-1	TRBD2	TGTGCCAGTAGTCGGGGTAGCGGGAGGGCCCCTGAGCAGTTCTTC	CASSRGSGRAPEQFF
TRBV27	few	TRBJ2-2	.	TGTGCCAGCAGTTCGCCAACACCGGGCACCGGGGAGCTGTTTTTT	CASSSPTPGTGELFF
TRBV25-1	many	TRBJ2-7	.	TGTGCCAGCGGGGGGTCGCTCGGGTCCTACGAGCAGTACTTC	CASGGSLGSYEQYF
TRBV6-6	few	TRBJ2-1	.	TGTGCCAGCATGTTGGGAGGCCATGAGCAGTTCTTC	CASMLGGHEQFF